This T cell receptor beta chain was retrieved from a study of blood T cell repertoires in COVID-19. Whole-study context: The samples span acute and convalescent COVID-19 from the United States, Italy and Spain.

Some clones are missing from TCRdb's copy, which holds only in-frame ones; the method was immunoSEQ multiplex PCR. Here the sample spans roughly 76,000 clones, around nine tenths being singletons. The CDR3 has 13 amino acids. CDR1 is SGHDT and CDR2 is YYEEEE in the germline V gene. V was clipped by 0 bases and J by 5 bases, with 8 bases between them. V gene TRBV5-6 combines with J gene TRBJ2-5; D is unresolved. The sample taken for sequencing was peripheral blood. The receptor was derived from a man aged 30 to 39 with acute or convalescent COVID-19. CDR3 protein: CASSLGAWETQYF. CDR3 in DNA: TGTGCCAGCAGCTTGGGCGCTTGGGAGACCCAGTACTTC.